Listed here are 15 T cell receptor beta chains from one sample, sequenced in a study of T-cell reconstitution after alpha-beta-depleted transplantation in children (TCRdb year 2016). Library construction relied on PCR. The data were produced on an Illumina HiSeq 2500. TCR libraries were prepared with molecular barcoding, using unique molecular identifiers to normalize TCRbeta repertoire quantification. TCRdb applied fastp at Q25 and MiXCR to the public reads, then kept only in-frame beta chains. Every distinct CDR3 protein forms one entry, paired with its most common genes and DNA. In all, the sample holds about 250,000 distinct CDR3 sequences, and more than 20% of those were seen once. The ten largest account for about 4.8% of the sample. The treatment or condition label of this sample denotes: allogeneic hematopoietic cell transplantation with graft depleted of TCRalphabeta T cells and CD19 B cells.

The source was PBMCs, mostly from graft donor cells, collected 360 days after TCRalphabeta/CD19-depleted stem cell transplant. These receptors were collected from a female patient between 2 and 15 years old who had a stem cell transplant for congenital amegakaryocytic thrombocytopenia, so the T cells may come from the graft donor.

This clonotype was detected once. V and J are TRBV4-1 and TRBJ2-7; weak D call: TRBD1 (7 bases). CDR1 is MGHRA, CDR2 YSYEKL, per germline. The CDR3 runs 14 residues. V gave up 5 bases and J gave up 5 bases, with 16 bases separating them. This chain's CDR3 is CASSSEQGRNEQYF. As DNA, the CDR3 is TGCGCCAGCAGCTCAGAACAGGGGAGGAACGAGCAGTACTTC.

V gene TRBV15 combines with J gene TRBJ1-6; maybe TRBD1 (5 bases). The CDR3 totals 15 residues. The germline V gene encodes CDR1 LNHNV and CDR2 YYDKDF (reference sequence). With 2 bases removed from V and 6 bases from J, the gap between germline ends came to 11 bases. The CDR3 DNA sequence: TGTGCCACCAGCAGACGCCGACAGATTAATTCACCCCTCCACTTT. This sequence encodes CATSRRRQINSPLHF.

This chain uses TRBV7-9 with TRBJ1-5; TRBD1 matches 7 bases. The CDR3 is made up of 14 amino acids. Germline V lookup: CDR1 SEHNR, CDR2 FQNEAQ (reference sequence). V gave up 5 bases and J gave up 5 bases; unmatched junction bases: 6. CDR3 residues: CASSPGTAYQPQHF. The CDR3 coding sequence is TGTGCCAGCAGCCCTGGGACAGCTTATCAGCCCCAGCATTTT. Variable domain in full (rest from reference TRBV7-9 and TRBJ1-5): DTGVSQNPRHKITKRGQNVTFRCDPISEHNRLYWYRQTLGQGPEFLTYFQNEAQLEKSRLLSDRFSAERPKGSFSTLEIQRTEQGDSAMYLCASSPGTAYQPQHFGDGTRLSIL.

This clonotype was detected a few times. CDR3 sequence: CSAREGDSFRDSPLHF. The CDR3 coding sequence is TGCAGTGCTAGAGAAGGAGATTCGTTCCGCGATTCACCCCTCCACTTT. J is TRBJ1-6 and V is TRBV20-1; D is ambiguous. From germline, CDR1 is DFQATT and CDR2 SNEGSKA (reference sequence). CDR3 length: 16 residues. Trimming stripped 0 bases from V and 8 bases from J, with 17 bases between.

This clonotype was picked up a small number of times. The chain carries TRBV21-1 and TRBJ2-7; the D call of TRBD2 is as the table states it, not checked on the DNA. TRBV21-1 is described as a pseudogene. The CDR3 is made up of 19 amino acids. CDR3 coding DNA: TGTGCCAGCAGACCCTCGAGCGGGACTAGCCCCGATATAATTTACGAGCAGTACTTC. Its translation: CASRPSSGTSPDIIYEQYF.

The table lists this clonotype with a count of one. This sequence joins TRBV5-1 and TRBJ1-5; tentative D call: TRBD1 (6 bases). The length of the CDR3 is 13 residues. V was cut by 5 bases and J by 3 bases, with 9 bases left in between. The germline V gene has CDR1 SGHRS and CDR2 YFSETQ. The CDR3 spells CASRDSDNQPQHF. The CDR3 DNA is TGCGCCAGCAGGGACAGCGACAATCAGCCCCAGCATTTT.

In its sample, this clonotype was seen a few times. This sequence joins TRBV6-2 or TRBV6-3 and TRBJ2-7; unclear D gene. V gave up 5 bases and J gave up 1 base, with 9 bases separating them. The CDR3 has 13 amino acids. Germline values: CDR1 MNHEY, CDR2 SVGEGT. The CDR3 protein is CASSKGPSYEQYF. CDR3 sequence (DNA): TGTGCCAGCAGTAAAGGGCCTTCCTACGAGCAGTACTTC.

This clonotype appeared a few times. The chain employs TRBV4-1 and TRBJ2-1; TRBD1 aligns across 8 bases. Losses at the gene ends were 4 bases for V and 8 bases for J; bases not matched to a gene: 4. The germline CDR1 and CDR2 sequences are MGHRA and YSYEKL. The length of the CDR3 is 13 residues. CDR3 loop: CASSLSGGHEQFF. The CDR3, as DNA: TGCGCCAGCAGCCTTTCAGGGGGCCATGAGCAGTTCTTC.

This clonotype was counted between two and nine times. This chain links TRBV5-5 with TRBJ2-1; 7 bases match TRBD2. The length of the CDR3 is 13 residues. V lost 4 bases to trimming and J lost 8 bases; unmatched junction nucleotides: 6. Per germline, CDR1 SGHKS and CDR2 YYEKEE (reference sequence). The CDR3: CASSPMGGDEQFF. CDR3 nucleotide sequence: TGTGCCAGCAGCCCGATGGGGGGGGATGAGCAGTTCTTC.

The gene calls are TRBV18 and TRBJ2-1; TRBD1 aligns across 9 bases. CDR3 size: 14 residues. The ends lost 2 bases at V and 9 bases at J; junction bases unmatched: 5. Germline V gives CDR1 KGHSH, CDR2 LQKENI. CDR3 sequence: CASSPEDRGGEQFF. As DNA, the CDR3 is TGTGCCAGCTCACCAGAGGACAGGGGAGGTGAGCAGTTCTTC.

This clonotype was recorded a few times. The chain combines TRBV7-2 with TRBJ2-5; weak D call: TRBD1 (6 bases). Germline CDR1 SGHTA, CDR2 FQGNSA. The V end lost 6 bases, the J end lost 3 bases, and 11 bases lay between the germline ends. This CDR3 is 13 amino acids long. CDR3 sequence (DNA): TGTGCCAGCAGGCAAGCAGGGGAAGAGACCCAGTACTTC. Translated: CASRQAGEETQYF.

V gene TRBV28 combines with J gene TRBJ2-5, with D possibly TRBD2 on 5 matching bases. Trimming left V 2 bases short and J 0 bases short, with 7 bases between. The CDR3 runs to 14 residues. Looked up from germline, CDR1 is MDHEN and CDR2 is SYDVKM. CDR3 in amino acids: CASSLGSYQETQYF. The CDR3 nucleotides read TGTGCCAGCAGTTTAGGGAGCTACCAAGAGACCCAGTACTTC.

Only a few counts were recorded for this clonotype. The J gene is TRBJ1-1, the V gene TRBV19, with 7 bases matching TRBD1. V lost 1 base and J lost 1; bases outside the gene matches: 3. The CDR3 covers 15 residues. Germline-derived CDR1 and CDR2 are LNHDA and SQIVND (reference sequence). The CDR3 loop reads CASSIGTGRNTEAFF. CDR3 bases: TGTGCCAGTAGTATAGGGACAGGCAGGAACACTGAAGCTTTCTTT.

The chain employs TRBV20-1 and TRBJ1-4; TRBD1 aligns across 10 bases. The V gene's germline CDR1 is DFQATT and CDR2 SNEGSKA (reference sequence). The length of the CDR3 is 16 residues. V trimming: 3 bases; J trimming: 6 bases; junction bases outside the gene matches: 10. The CDR3 DNA reads as TGCAGTGCTAGCCGGGACAGGGGAATCTACGATGAAAAACTGTTTTTT. Amino acid sequence: CSASRDRGIYDEKLFF.

This clonotype was seen only a few times. The rearrangement links TRBV28 to TRBJ2-5, with D possibly being TRBD2 (5 bases). The CDR3 consists of 15 residues. CDR1 and CDR2 from the germline V gene are MDHEN and SYDVKM. Trimming left V 2 bases short and J 2 bases short, with 12 bases between. This CDR3 reads CASSLVGSPQETQYF. DNA for the CDR3: TGTGCCAGCAGTTTAGTTGGGAGCCCTCAAGAGACCCAGTACTTC.